The 31 T cell receptor beta chains below were found in one sample sequenced in a study of blood T cell repertoires in COVID-19. The protocol was immunoSEQ multiplex PCR, while the TCRdb copy is restricted to in-frame clones and leaves out a portion. There are 60,000 to 75,000 clones in the sample; about 80% occur only once, and roughly 47% lies in the top ten. Material for sequencing was peripheral blood. The receptors were gathered from a woman of 80 years or more with acute or convalescent COVID-19.

The rearrangement uses TRBV7-3 and TRBJ2-3; 13 bases are shared with TRBD2. CDR1 is SGHTA and CDR2 is FQGTGA in the germline V gene. This CDR3 contains 17 residues. V shed 5 bases and J 3 bases; nucleotides not matched to a gene: 8. CDR3 sequence (DNA): TGTGCCAGCAGCCCCAGGGGACTAGCGGGGTATACAGATACGCAGTATTTT. Residues: CASSPRGLAGYTDTQYF.

The genes are TRBV10-3 and TRBJ2-7, with 8 bases fitting TRBD2. The V and J ends lost 2 bases and 3 bases, in that order; junction bases with no gene match: 3. Looked up from germline, CDR1 is ENHRY and CDR2 is SYGVKD. There are 14 residues in the CDR3. The CDR3 loop is CAISERAGGYEQYF. CDR3 coding DNA: TGTGCCATCAGTGAGAGGGCGGGAGGCTACGAGCAGTACTTC.

The chain has TRBV10-3 and TRBJ2-6; TRBD1 is a possible D gene (7 bases). Looked up from germline, CDR1 is ENHRY and CDR2 is SYGVKD. This CDR3 is 15 amino acids long. Trimming removed 3 bases from V and 2 bases from J, with 8 bases in between. CDR3 DNA: TGTGCCATCAGTGACAGGGGGGCTGGGGCCAACGTCCTGACTTTC. The encoded protein is CAISDRGAGANVLTF.

This clone was seen a few times. The chain links TRBV3-1 (or the pseudogene TRBV3-2) to TRBJ2-7; perhaps TRBD1 as D (5 bases). The CDR3 contains 14 residues. Germline V gene sequence: CDR1 LGHDT, CDR2 YNNKEL (reference sequence). The ends were cut back, 0 bases at V and 4 bases at J, with 10 bases in the middle. CDR3 sequence (DNA): TGTGCCAGCAGCCAAGATGCCAGGGTTTACGAGCAGTACTTC. Translated, it gives CASSQDARVYEQYF.

This chain connects TRBV27 to TRBJ2-7; TRBD1 is a possible D gene (5 bases). Germline V gene lookup returns CDR1 MNHEY and CDR2 SMNVEV (reference sequence). The V end was cut by 3 bases, the J end by 0 bases, with 6 bases between. The CDR3 totals 13 residues. The CDR3 nucleotides are TGTGCCAGCAGTTTCCAGGGCTCCTACGAGCAGTACTTC. It encodes CASSFQGSYEQYF.

The chain employs TRBV5-1 and TRBJ2-1, with 7 bases aligning to TRBD2. CDR1 is SGHRS, CDR2 YFSETQ, per germline. The V and J ends lost 4 bases and 0 bases, in that order; junction bases with no gene match: 7. The CDR3 covers 16 residues. The CDR3 sequence: CASSRSPSGSYNEQFF. As DNA, the CDR3 is TGCGCCAGCAGCCGCTCCCCTAGCGGCTCCTACAATGAGCAGTTCTTC.

As DNA, the CDR3 is TGTGCCAGCAGTTCGGCTAGCGGGAGGGCCTTCTACGGTGAGCAGTTCTTC. As protein: CASSSASGRAFYGEQFF. The V call is TRBV28, the J call TRBJ2-1, with 12 bases aligning to TRBD2. CDR1 is MDHEN, CDR2 SYDVKM, per germline. The CDR3 runs 17 residues. Losses at the gene ends were 4 bases for V and 9 bases for J; bases not matched to a gene: 13.

J is TRBJ1-5 and V is TRBV19; a possible D gene is TRBD1 (6 bases). The V and J ends lost 6 bases and 4 bases respectively, with 19 bases between them. Per the germline V gene, CDR1 is LNHDA and CDR2 is SQIVND (reference sequence). The CDR3 consists of 16 residues. CDR3 in DNA: TGTGCCAGTAGCTCCCCGCGGGGGGCCGGTAATCAGCCCCAGCATTTT. It codes for CASSSPRGAGNQPQHF.

The rearrangement joins TRBV7-9 to TRBJ1-1; 7 positions agree with TRBD1. The J segment lost 1 base and the V segment lost 3 bases, leaving 5 bases of the junction unmatched. CDR3 size: 15 residues. Per germline, CDR1 SEHNR and CDR2 FQNEAQ (reference sequence). Here the CDR3 DNA reads TGTGCCAGCAGCTTCTCCGGGACAGCGAACACTGAAGCTTTCTTT. Encoded protein: CASSFSGTANTEAFF.

The gene calls are TRBV27 and TRBJ2-7, with a weak D call TRBD2 (5 bases). V dropped 3 bases and J dropped 3 bases, with 9 bases sitting between them. The V gene's germline CDR1 is MNHEY and CDR2 SMNVEV (reference sequence). There are 13 residues in the CDR3. In DNA form, the CDR3 reads TGTGCCAGCAGTTTGGACGGGGTCTACGAGCAGTACTTC. Translated: CASSLDGVYEQYF.

Here the CDR3 DNA reads TGTGCCAGCAGTTTATGGGACAGGGTTTACTCACCCCTCCACTTT. Residues: CASSLWDRVYSPLHF. The chain employs TRBV28 and TRBJ1-6; 8 bases map to TRBD1. The CDR3 loop spans 15 amino acids. The germline V gene has CDR1 MDHEN and CDR2 SYDVKM. Trimming took 0 bases from V and 10 from J; bases not matched to a gene: 5.

The V call is TRBV9, the J call TRBJ2-5, with TRBD2 matching 7 bases. Germline CDR1 is SGDLS and CDR2 is YYNGEE. The CDR3 totals 15 residues. J was trimmed by 5 bases and V by 0 bases; bases with no gene match: 7. This CDR3 is CASSVVGQGGETQYF. In DNA form, the CDR3 reads TGTGCCAGCAGCGTAGTAGGTCAGGGAGGGGAGACCCAGTACTTC.

The chain carries TRBV9 and TRBJ2-2; D gene ambiguous. Trimming took off 4 bases at V and 0 bases at J, with 4 bases between the two ends. Germline CDR1 SGDLS, CDR2 YYNGEE. The CDR3 is 13 residues long. The CDR3 sequence is CASSPSNTGELFF. The CDR3 DNA follows: TGTGCCAGCAGCCCCTCGAACACCGGGGAGCTGTTTTTT.

This clone appeared a few times. The chain recombines TRBV18 with TRBJ2-7; D gene ambiguous. Between the trimmed V and J ends, which lost 3 bases and 6 bases, there was a span of 12 bases. Germline V gives CDR1 KGHSH, CDR2 LQKENI. This CDR3 spans 13 amino acids. DNA of the CDR3: TGTGCCAGCTCACCGCCCACGCCCGGCGAGCAGTACTTC. Amino acids: CASSPPTPGEQYF. Combining the CDR3 with reference TRBV18 and TRBJ2-7 gives the whole variable domain NAGVMQNPRHLVRRRGQEARLRCSPMKGHSHVYWYRQLPEEGLKFMVYLQKENIIDESGMPKERFSAEFPKEGPSILRIQQVVRGDSAAYFCASSPPTPGEQYFGPGTRLTVT.

The chain has TRBV7-9 and TRBJ2-7; D is perhaps TRBD2 (6 bases). The germline gives CDR1 SEHNR, CDR2 FQNEAQ (reference sequence). The CDR3 contains 14 residues. Trimming removed 5 bases from V and 0 bases from J, with 11 bases in between. CDR3 in amino acids: CASSPRDSSYEQYF. DNA of the CDR3: TGTGCCAGCAGCCCCAGGGACTCCTCCTACGAGCAGTACTTC.

The V and J genes are TRBV7-9 and TRBJ2-5; D gene uncertain. This CDR3 has 13 residues. CDR1 SEHNR and CDR2 FQNEAQ come from the germline V gene (reference sequence). V was cut by 7 bases and J by 3 bases, with 12 bases left in between. The CDR3 loop reads CASNPGEEETQYF. The CDR3, as DNA: TGTGCCAGCAACCCCGGCGAGGAAGAGACCCAGTACTTC.

This clone came up once. CDR3 region: CASSPVGQYTGELFF. DNA for the CDR3: TGTGCCAGCTCACCAGTTGGACAGTACACCGGGGAGCTGTTTTTT. The chain couples TRBV18 to TRBJ2-2; D possibly corresponds to TRBD1 (6 bases). The length of the CDR3 is 15 residues. CDR1 and CDR2 (germline): KGHSH, LQKENI. V dropped 2 bases and J dropped 3 bases, with 10 bases sitting between them.

The rearrangement uses TRBV9 and TRBJ2-2, with TRBD2 matching over 12 bases. The CDR3 length is 18 residues. Trimming at V came to 4 bases and at J to 5 bases, leaving 12 bases not matched to a gene. From germline, CDR1 is SGDLS and CDR2 YYNGEE. The CDR3 protein is CASSPGTSGHFKTGELFF. The CDR3, as DNA: TGTGCCAGCAGCCCCGGGACTAGCGGGCATTTCAAAACCGGGGAGCTGTTTTTT.

The genes are TRBV28 and TRBJ2-1; D perhaps matches TRBD2 (6 bases). Germline lookup yields CDR1 MDHEN and CDR2 SYDVKM. The length of the CDR3 is 15 residues. V lost 5 bases to trimming and J lost 0 bases, with 11 bases between them. The CDR3 bases are TGTGCCAGCAGTCCCCCGCGGGACTCCTACAATGAGCAGTTCTTC. Its protein is CASSPPRDSYNEQFF.

This clone has at least ten counts. The rearrangement links TRBV7-9 to TRBJ2-5, with D possibly matching TRBD1 (5 bases). Germline assignment: CDR1 SEHNR and CDR2 FQNEAQ (reference sequence). The V gene lost 0 bases and the J gene lost 2 bases, with 7 bases spanning the gap. The CDR3 runs to 14 residues. CDR3 in amino acids: CASSLATEQETQYF. CDR3 coding DNA: TGTGCCAGCAGCTTAGCGACAGAACAAGAGACCCAGTACTTC.

The chain links TRBV6-1 to TRBJ2-1, with 7 bases fitting TRBD2. The germline V gene encodes CDR1 MNHNS and CDR2 SASEGT. Germline trimming cut 7 bases from V and 0 bases from J; bases unmatched to any gene: 6. The CDR3 runs 15 residues. The CDR3 protein is CASTQRGSSYNEQFF. The CDR3, as DNA: TGTGCCAGCACCCAGCGGGGCAGCTCCTACAATGAGCAGTTCTTC.

The chain employs TRBV6-2 or TRBV6-3 and TRBJ1-5; D uncertain. Germline CDR1 reads MNHEY; CDR2 reads SVGEGT. CDR3 length: 15 amino acids. With 5 bases removed from V and 1 base from J, the gap between germline ends came to 12 bases. CDR3: CASSDIPLSNQPQHF. The CDR3 DNA reads as TGTGCCAGCAGTGACATACCCTTAAGCAATCAGCCCCAGCATTTT.

The chain employs TRBV10-1 and TRBJ1-1, with D tentatively TRBD1 (5 bases). Germline V gene data show CDR1 as WNHNN and CDR2 as SYGVQD (reference sequence). V was cut by 4 bases and J by 3 bases, with 12 bases left in between. The CDR3 has 14 amino acids. This CDR3 is CASSGGGGHTEAFF. The CDR3 DNA sequence: TGCGCCAGCAGTGGTGGGGGAGGCCACACTGAAGCTTTCTTT.

This chain uses TRBV3-1 (or the pseudogene TRBV3-2) with TRBJ1-1, with a weak D call TRBD1 (6 bases). The germline CDR1 and CDR2 sequences are LGHDT and YNNKEL (reference sequence). The CDR3 totals 14 residues. Trimming removed 4 bases at V and 7 bases at J, with 16 bases between. In DNA, the CDR3 is TGTGCCAGCAGCCGTCGGGACACTGGACGTGAAGCTTTCTTT. Amino acids: CASSRRDTGREAFF.

This clone came up once. The rearrangement joins TRBV7-8 to TRBJ1-6; no definite D call. The CDR3 has 13 amino acids. Between the trimmed V and J ends, which lost 5 bases and 8 bases, there was a span of 10 bases. Germline V gene data show CDR1 as SGHVS and CDR2 as FQNEAQ. Written as DNA, the CDR3 is TGTGCCAGCAGCGCTCTCGGGGATTCACCCCTCCACTTT. Translating it yields CASSALGDSPLHF.

The chain uses TRBV12-3 or TRBV12-4 and TRBJ2-1, with a weak D call TRBD2 (5 bases). The CDR3 contains 12 residues. Trimming cost V 6 bases and J 5 bases, with 8 bases left between them. The CDR3, as DNA: TGTGCCAGCAGGGACTGGAACAATGAGCAGTTCTTC. As protein: CASRDWNNEQFF.

This chain connects TRBV15 to TRBJ2-7; tentatively, D is TRBD1 (6 bases). V was cut by 0 bases and J by 3 bases, with 9 bases left in between. CDR3 length: 14 amino acids. Germline CDR1 and CDR2: LNHNV and YYDKDF (reference sequence). This chain's CDR3 is CATSRETGRYEQYF. The CDR3 nucleotides are TGTGCCACCAGCAGAGAGACAGGACGCTACGAGCAGTACTTC.

This clone was detected a few times. The rearrangement joins TRBV2 to TRBJ1-4; D not certain. V dropped 4 bases and J dropped 0 bases, with 9 bases sitting between them. Germline CDR1 is SNHLY and CDR2 is FYNNEI. The CDR3 length is 15 residues. This chain's CDR3 is CASSAAGTTNEKLFF. In DNA form, the CDR3 reads TGTGCCAGCAGTGCGGCCGGGACAACTAATGAAAAACTGTTTTTT.

This clone was seen only a few times. The gene calls are TRBV7-2 and TRBJ2-7, with a weak D call TRBD2 (5 bases). This CDR3 is built from 16 residues. In germline, CDR1 is SGHTA, CDR2 FQGNSA. Trimming stripped 1 base from V and 3 bases from J, with 16 bases between. The CDR3 sequence: CASSLDAGIGDYEQYF. DNA for the CDR3: TGTGCCAGCAGCTTAGACGCTGGTATCGGGGACTACGAGCAGTACTTC.

The chain uses TRBV10-1 and TRBJ1-5, with 9 bases lining up with TRBD1. CDR3 length: 19 amino acids. Germline-derived CDR1 and CDR2 are WNHNN and SYGVQD (reference sequence). After removal of 7 bases from V and 0 bases from J, the junction contained 16 bases not matched to a gene. The chain's CDR3 is CASTIGRDRAVYSNQPQHF. In nucleotides, the CDR3 is TGCGCCAGCACCATCGGTCGGGACAGGGCGGTTTATAGCAATCAGCCCCAGCATTTT.

In DNA, the CDR3 is TGTGCCAGCAGTGCAACGACAGGGGCCCCCTACGAGCAGTACTTC. Amino acid sequence: CASSATTGAPYEQYF. This rearrangement joins TRBV27 to TRBJ2-7, with 8 bases lining up with TRBD1. Germline CDR1 MNHEY, CDR2 SMNVEV (reference sequence). The length of the CDR3 is 15 residues. The V segment lost 5 bases and the J segment 2 bases; nucleotides outside the gene matches: 8.